The clone carrying this TCR beta chain is judged medium-sized. These data come from a study of blood T cell repertoires in COVID-19. On the study more broadly: The origin of the acute and convalescent COVID-19 samples was the United States, Italy and Spain.

The germline V gene has CDR1 SGHDT and CDR2 YYEEEE. The CDR3 runs 16 residues. The ends lost 6 bases at V and 3 bases at J; junction bases unmatched: 11. As processed by the authors: Estimation of nucleated cell counts relied on the amplification of reference gene primers. Profiling relied on immunoSEQ multiplex PCR, and the TCRdb table lists in-frame clones only, not all of them. V and J calls and clone size are as listed in that table; D and trimming were resolved from the DNA. The table has approximately 38,000 clones, over 80% seen once. The chain uses TRBV5-6 and TRBJ2-7; TRBD1 matches at 11 bases. The source of this sequence is a human donor in a cohort sampled during active COVID-19. The sequenced sample was peripheral blood. CDR3 coding DNA: TGTGCCAGCACTTACCTAGGACAGGGGGCTAGCTACGAGCAGTACTTC. As protein: CASTYLGQGASYEQYF.